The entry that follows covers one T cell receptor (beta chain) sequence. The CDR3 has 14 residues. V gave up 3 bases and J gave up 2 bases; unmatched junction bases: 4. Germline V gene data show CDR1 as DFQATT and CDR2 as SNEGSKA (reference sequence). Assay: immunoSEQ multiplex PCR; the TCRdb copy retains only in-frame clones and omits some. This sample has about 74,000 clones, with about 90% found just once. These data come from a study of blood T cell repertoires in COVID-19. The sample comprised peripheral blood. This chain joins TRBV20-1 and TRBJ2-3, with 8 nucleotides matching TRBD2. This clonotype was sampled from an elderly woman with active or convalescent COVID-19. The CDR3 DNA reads TGCAGTGCTAGTAAAGCGGGGGCCACAGATACGCAGTATTTT. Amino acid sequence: CSASKAGATDTQYF.